This T cell receptor beta chain was identified in a study of sequential checkpoint blockade in melanoma. Overall study context: Randomization was 1:1 between first-line nivolumab→ipilimumab and ipilimumab→nivolumab. Both treatment sequences were followed by maintenance nivolumab.

V was clipped by 2 bases and J by 5 bases, with 13 bases between them. The CDR3 is 14 amino acids. Germline V gene sequence: CDR1 MNHEY, CDR2 SMNVEV (reference sequence). This clone has a handful of counts. Libraries were prepared by immunoSEQ multiplex PCR; TCRdb keeps only in-frame clonotypes and omits some of them. This sample has fewer than 15,000 clones, with 82% found just once. Treatment denoted: randomized to nivolumab then ipilimumab (arm A) or the reverse (arm B). DNA-damaging chemotherapy had not been given to any patient beforehand. PBMC sorting kept live CD3+CD8+ cells without CD19 or CD56.

Material: CD8+ T cells sorted from blood (inferred from file names), obtained from a patient given nivolumab and ipilimumab in sequence. The clonotype comes from a human donor with melanoma. The chain couples TRBV27 to TRBJ2-7; TRBD2 is a possible D gene (6 bases). The CDR3 here is CASSLSGFGNEQYF. CDR3 bases: TGTGCCAGCAGTTTAAGCGGGTTCGGTAACGAGCAGTACTTC.